This T cell receptor beta chain was profiled in a study of T cell therapy after organ transplantation. Study in general: Responders numbered eight and nonresponders two among about 10 patients. Overall study results and limits: Reconstitution after therapy seemingly combined transferred and product-undetected endogenous clonotypes. Effects of concurrent antirejection and antiviral medications were not evaluable. Nonresponder repertoires showed strong pretherapy expansions, barely changing post-therapy.

Details on this clone: Antigen unknown.

Trimming cost V 0 bases and J 5 bases, with 11 bases left between them. Germline-derived CDR1 and CDR2 are SEHNR and FQNEAQ (reference sequence). There are 15 residues in the CDR3. Assay used: immunoSEQ multiplex PCR; TCRdb lists only in-frame clones, some missing. Among about 48,000 clones, about 94% were seen once, and the ten largest hold around 3.1%. The sequencing used CD8+ T cells from blood, collected before autologous CMV-specific T cell therapy. This TCR was recovered from a human patient who had received a solid organ transplant and had CMV disease. The V and J genes are TRBV7-9 and TRBJ1-5, with no clear D. In nucleotides, the CDR3 is TGTGCCAGCAGCTTAGCGACCGGGCAGGATCAGCCCCAGCATTTT. Protein: CASSLATGQDQPQHF.